Presented here are 11 T cell receptor beta chains from one specimen sequenced in a study of CD8 T cells in Susac syndrome. When the RNA was reverse transcribed, random hexamers were used with an input of 0.5 to 1 ug. TCRdb passed the immunoSEQ multiplex PCR reads through MiXCR, listing each CDR3 protein once. The sample yields 90,000 to 150,000 distinct CDR3 sequences, around nine tenths seen once. Sequenced input: CD4+ T cells from PBMCs. These TCRs come from a human donor in good health.

V gene TRBV19 combines with J gene TRBJ2-3, with TRBD1 matching over 8 bases. V lost 0 bases, J lost 5 bases, and 4 bases stayed unmatched. CDR1 LNHDA and CDR2 SQIVND come from the germline V gene (reference sequence). The CDR3 totals 15 residues. CDR3 nucleotide sequence: TGTGCCAGTAGTATAGACAGGGGGCAGGGAGATACGCAGTATTTT. Protein sequence: CASSIDRGQGDTQYF.

The chain combines TRBV29-1 with TRBJ1-4; D remains unclear. Germline V gene sequence: CDR1 SQVTM, CDR2 ANQGSEA. The CDR3 sequence is 14 residues long. The CDR3 region has the DNA TGCAGTTGTAGGGCTGCTGTGTCTAATGAAAAACTGTTTTTT. Amino acids: CSCRAAVSNEKLFF.

The chain combines TRBV2 with TRBJ2-1; TRBD2 agrees at 9 bases. There are 15 residues in the CDR3. The junction had 3 bases not matched to a gene; V was cut back by 6 bases and J by 0 bases. In germline, CDR1 is SNHLY, CDR2 FYNNEI. The CDR3 here is CASRGSGGSYNEQFF. The DNA of the CDR3 is TGTGCCAGCAGAGGTAGCGGGGGCTCCTACAATGAGCAGTTCTTC.

The CDR3 DNA is TGTGCCAGCTCACTGGGACAGGGCACCGCCGGGGAGCTGTTTTTT. Protein sequence: CASSLGQGTAGELFF. The chain joins TRBV18 to TRBJ2-2, with 9 bases fitting TRBD1. CDR1 is KGHSH, CDR2 LQKENI, per germline. The CDR3 covers 15 residues. Trimming removed 4 bases from V and 6 bases from J; junction bases left unmatched: 6.

The CDR3 protein is CASSLREGGELFF. CDR3 nucleotides: TGTGCCAGCAGCTTACGCGAGGGCGGGGAGCTGTTTTTT. The chain joins TRBV7-2 to TRBJ2-2; D might be TRBD2 (5 bases). The ends were cut back, 2 bases at V and 7 bases at J, with 8 bases in the middle. Looked up from germline, CDR1 is SGHTA and CDR2 is FQGNSA. The CDR3 covers 13 residues.

The chain combines TRBV27 with TRBJ1-5; D is possibly TRBD1 (5 bases). The V end was cut by 5 bases, the J end by 6 bases, with 23 bases between. CDR1 is MNHEY, CDR2 SMNVEV, per germline (reference sequence). The CDR3 contains 17 residues. The CDR3 DNA follows: TGTGCCAGCAGTATGAGGGGCGCTGCTGGGCTCGGTCAGCCCCAGCATTTT. Its protein product is CASSMRGAAGLGQPQHF.

The rearrangement joins TRBV7-2 to TRBJ1-5; maybe TRBD1 (5 bases). The V and J ends lost 5 bases and 4 bases respectively, with 15 bases between them. Per germline, CDR1 SGHTA and CDR2 FQGNSA. This CDR3 has 15 amino acids. The DNA for the CDR3 is TGTGCCAGCAGCGCTGGGACCGTAGCTAATCAGCCCCAGCATTTT. Amino acid sequence: CASSAGTVANQPQHF. The complete variable domain, with remaining parts taken from reference TRBV7-2 and TRBJ1-5, reads GAGVSQSPSNKVTEKGKDVELRCDPISGHTALYWYRQSLGQGLEFLIYFQGNSAPDKSGLPSDRFSAERTGGSVSTLTIQRTQQEDSAVYLCASSAGTVANQPQHFGDGTRLSIL.

This clonotype came up once. This chain uses TRBV24-1 with TRBJ2-1; 8 bases are shared with TRBD1. The CDR3 length is 15 residues. J lost 7 bases, V lost 6 bases, and 10 bases had no gene match. Germline values: CDR1 KGHDR, CDR2 SFDVKD. The CDR3 is CATSRQGQASNEQFF. The CDR3 nucleotides are TGTGCCACCAGTCGACAGGGGCAAGCCTCGAATGAGCAGTTCTTC.

This clonotype showed up just once. The J gene is TRBJ1-5, the V gene TRBV6-2 or TRBV6-3; D may be TRBD1 (6 bases). CDR1 MNHEY and CDR2 SVGEGT come from the germline V gene. V dropped 4 bases and J dropped 0 bases, with 10 bases sitting between them. The CDR3 length is 15 residues. The CDR3 nucleotides read TGTGCCAGCAGTTCGACAGGCAATAGCAATCAGCCCCAGCATTTT. Protein product: CASSSTGNSNQPQHF.

CDR3 nucleotides: TGTGCCAGCAGTGAAGGGAGGAACACCGGGGAGCTGTTTTTT. Translating gives CASSEGRNTGELFF. The chain carries TRBV2 and TRBJ2-2; no firm D call. Germline V gives CDR1 SNHLY, CDR2 FYNNEI. The V end lost 1 base, the J end lost 1 base, and 4 bases lay between the germline ends. There are 14 residues in the CDR3.

The chain is built from TRBV6-1 and TRBJ1-2; D remains ambiguous. Trimming took 6 bases from V and 5 from J, leaving 22 bases between them. This CDR3 contains 16 residues. Germline CDR1 MNHNS, CDR2 SASEGT. The CDR3: CASSIVLGGPLYGYTF. The CDR3 nucleotides are TGTGCCAGCAGCATCGTTTTGGGAGGGCCTCTATATGGCTACACCTTC.